These 26 T cell receptor beta chains were sequenced from one sample in a study of cytomegalovirus exposure and HLA in healthy donors. It was with 60 Vbeta and 13 Jbeta primers that the PCR ran. Assay used: immunoSEQ multiplex PCR; TCRdb lists only in-frame clones, some missing. This repertoire includes about 160,000 clones. The specimen sequenced was PBMCs. The receptors were sampled from a man aged 25 to 40 in good health and CMV-seronegative.

This chain links TRBV5-4 with TRBJ2-1, with TRBD2 matching 12 bases. In germline, CDR1 is SGHNT, CDR2 YYREEE (reference sequence). The CDR3 spans 15 residues. Trimming at V came to 4 bases and at J to 8 bases, leaving 7 bases not matched to a gene. CDR3 amino acids: CASSAPSGRAHEQFF. CDR3 DNA: TGTGCCAGCAGCGCCCCTAGCGGGAGGGCCCATGAGCAGTTCTTC.

The gene calls are TRBV19 and TRBJ2-7, with 7 bases that match TRBD2. After removal of 5 bases from V and 2 bases from J, the junction contained 3 bases not matched to a gene. CDR1 is LNHDA, CDR2 SQIVND, per germline (reference sequence). The CDR3 has 13 residues. The chain's CDR3 is CASSPSGPYEQYF. CDR3 nucleotides: TGTGCCAGTAGTCCTAGCGGCCCCTACGAGCAGTACTTC.

The chain is built from TRBV25-1 and TRBJ1-1; 9 nucleotides match TRBD1. Germline trimming cut 0 bases from V and 5 bases from J; bases unmatched to any gene: 7. CDR1 and CDR2 (germline): MGHDK, SYGVNS. There are 16 residues in the CDR3. The CDR3 DNA follows: TGTGCCAGCAGTGAATATCTTTGGACAGGGGCGACTGAAGCTTTCTTT. This sequence encodes CASSEYLWTGATEAFF.

The chain recombines TRBV9 with TRBJ2-1; 9 positions agree with TRBD2. The CDR3 loop spans 16 amino acids. The germline V gene encodes CDR1 SGDLS and CDR2 YYNGEE. J lost 7 bases, V lost 0 bases, and 8 bases had no gene match. The CDR3 is CASSVGSGRVWNEQFF. The CDR3 DNA reads TGTGCCAGCAGCGTAGGTAGCGGGAGAGTATGGAATGAGCAGTTCTTC.

The chain employs TRBV7-2 and TRBJ2-5; the match to TRBD2 covers 14 bases. Trimming cost V 5 bases and J 4 bases; bases outside gene matches: 12. This CDR3 is built from 18 residues. From germline, CDR1 is SGHTA and CDR2 FQGNSA. The CDR3 loop is CASSPRLAGGPRGETQYF. CDR3 DNA sequence: TGTGCCAGCAGCCCTAGACTAGCGGGAGGGCCCCGGGGAGAGACCCAGTACTTC.

The V and J genes are TRBV18 and TRBJ2-7, with 9 bases lining up with TRBD2. Germline assignment: CDR1 KGHSH and CDR2 LQKENI. CDR3 length equals 16 residues. V shed 3 bases and J 6 bases; nucleotides not matched to a gene: 12. This CDR3 reads CASSPSAGGLVSEQYF. In nucleotides, the CDR3 is TGTGCCAGCTCACCGAGTGCGGGAGGGCTAGTCTCCGAGCAGTACTTC.

On this clone: A read error may account for a junction end that differs from germline. The chain links TRBV7-6 to TRBJ2-7, with TRBD1 identical over 7 bases. The germline gives CDR1 SGHVS, CDR2 FNYEAQ. The CDR3 runs to 15 residues. The CDR3 DNA follows: TGTGCCAGCAGCATAGCCGGGACAGACCTACGAGAGCAGTACTTC. As protein: CASSIAGTDLREQYF.

J is TRBJ1-5 and V is TRBV28; D remains unclear. Germline lookup yields CDR1 MDHEN and CDR2 SYDVKM. The ends were cut back, 5 bases at V and 7 bases at J, with 9 bases in the middle. The CDR3 runs 12 residues. CDR3 in amino acids: CASSPPGQPQHF. In DNA form, the CDR3 reads TGTGCCAGCAGTCCTCCCGGGCAGCCCCAGCATTTT.

The chain carries TRBV7-2 and TRBJ1-2; TRBD1 matches 8 bases. CDR3 size: 13 residues. Unmatched junction bases numbered 3, after V lost 5 bases and J lost 4 bases. From germline, CDR1 is SGHTA and CDR2 FQGNSA. The CDR3 protein is CASSTTGGYGYTF. The CDR3 DNA reads TGTGCCAGCAGCACTACAGGGGGCTATGGCTACACCTTC.

The chain links TRBV27 to TRBJ2-1; 7 nucleotides match TRBD2. The germline gives CDR1 MNHEY, CDR2 SMNVEV (reference sequence). The CDR3 totals 15 residues. Trimming at V came to 6 bases and at J to 8 bases, leaving 13 bases not matched to a gene. The CDR3 loop is CASRYQTSLFYEQFF. The CDR3 DNA sequence: TGTGCCAGCAGGTACCAGACTAGCTTATTCTATGAGCAGTTCTTC.

This chain connects TRBV6-5 to TRBJ2-1, with 7 positions matching TRBD2. Germline loops: CDR1 MNHEY, CDR2 SVGAGI. Trimming cost V 6 bases and J 4 bases; bases outside gene matches: 6. The CDR3 extends over 14 amino acids. This CDR3 reads CASRGSGEYNEQFF. DNA for the CDR3: TGTGCCAGCAGAGGAAGCGGGGAGTACAATGAGCAGTTCTTC.

This rearrangement joins TRBV7-9 to TRBJ2-1, with D possibly TRBD1 on 7 matching bases. Germline loops: CDR1 SEHNR, CDR2 FQNEAQ (reference sequence). The CDR3 is made up of 14 amino acids. V gave up 9 bases and J gave up 8 bases, with 20 bases separating them. Written as DNA, the CDR3 is TGTGCCAGGGGGCAGGGGGGAGAGGACGATGAGCAGTTCTTC. Its translation is CARGQGGEDDEQFF. Full variable domain (rest looked up from reference TRBV7-9 and TRBJ2-1): DTGVSQNPRHKITKRGQNVTFRCDPISEHNRLYWYRQTLGQGPEFLTYFQNEAQLEKSRLLSDRFSAERPKGSFSTLEIQRTEQGDSAMYLCARGQGGEDDEQFFGPGTRLTVL.

The rearrangement uses TRBV15 and TRBJ1-5; TRBD1 matches 7 bases. In germline, CDR1 is LNHNV, CDR2 YYDKDF (reference sequence). CDR3 size: 18 residues. The V and J ends lost 6 bases and 6 bases, in that order; junction bases with no gene match: 20. The CDR3 sequence is CATRLIINRDSIGQPQHF. The CDR3 DNA reads TGTGCCACCAGGCTTATAATTAACCGGGACAGTATCGGTCAGCCCCAGCATTTT.

The rearrangement links TRBV19 to TRBJ1-3; TRBD1 might be the D (6 bases). This CDR3 is 16 amino acids long. Germline V lookup: CDR1 LNHDA, CDR2 SQIVND (reference sequence). V was shortened by 7 bases and J by 0 bases, with 16 bases between the two germline ends. The chain's CDR3 is CASNKNRAHSGNTIYF. The CDR3 coding sequence is TGTGCCAGTAATAAAAACAGGGCCCACTCTGGAAACACCATATATTTT.

The chain has TRBV7-9 and TRBJ2-7; 8 bases line up with TRBD2. The CDR3 contains 15 residues. The germline gives CDR1 SEHNR, CDR2 FQNEAQ (reference sequence). V trimming: 2 bases; J trimming: 4 bases; junction bases outside the gene matches: 7. CDR3 protein: CASSLRVAGGYEQYF. The CDR3 region has the DNA TGTGCCAGCAGCTTAAGGGTCGCGGGAGGTTACGAGCAGTACTTC.

This rearrangement joins TRBV7-6 to TRBJ2-2; possible D gene TRBD1, 5 bases. This CDR3 is 17 amino acids long. Trimming pared 5 bases from V and 0 bases from J, leaving 16 bases between. CDR1 SGHVS and CDR2 FNYEAQ come from the germline V gene. The CDR3 coding sequence is TGTGCCAGCAGCGCCCGGGTGGGGCCTACGAACACCGGGGAGCTGTTTTTT. This translates into CASSARVGPTNTGELFF.

The genes are TRBV15 and TRBJ2-7; D might be TRBD1 (5 bases). Germline-derived CDR1 and CDR2 are LNHNV and YYDKDF (reference sequence). The CDR3 sequence is 15 residues long. Trimming removed 1 base at V and 4 bases at J, with 14 bases between. CDR3 in amino acids: CATSRVSGALYEQYF. The CDR3 DNA is TGTGCCACCAGCAGAGTCTCTGGGGCCCTATACGAGCAGTACTTC.

V usage is TRBV11-2 and J usage is TRBJ2-7; 8 bases map to TRBD1. The CDR3 covers 14 residues. The germline V gene encodes CDR1 SGHAT and CDR2 FQNNGV. The trim removed 3 bases at V and 7 bases at J, leaving 8 bases unmatched. As DNA, the CDR3 is TGTGCCAGCAGCTTCCGAGACAGGGGCAAGGAGCAGTACTTC. Translating gives CASSFRDRGKEQYF.

V and J are TRBV7-9 and TRBJ1-2, with a possible D match to TRBD1 (6 bases). This CDR3 contains 12 residues. CDR1 and CDR2 (germline): SEHNR, FQNEAQ (reference sequence). V gave up 5 bases and J gave up 4 bases, with 8 bases separating them. The chain's CDR3 is CASSQDSYGYTF. In DNA, the CDR3 is TGTGCCAGCAGCCAGGACAGCTATGGCTACACCTTC.

This clone counts as medium-sized by frequency. At the DNA level, this CDR3 is encoded by other sequences in the same sample as well. V is TRBV5-1 and J is TRBJ1-1, with D perhaps TRBD1 (5 bases). V was cut by 0 bases and J by 3 bases, with 9 bases left in between. The CDR3 runs 14 residues. The germline V gene encodes CDR1 SGHRS and CDR2 YFSETQ. CDR3 region: CASSLAGGYTEAFF. The CDR3 bases are TGCGCCAGCAGCTTGGCCGGGGGATACACTGAAGCTTTCTTT.

The chain employs TRBV28 and TRBJ2-2, with TRBD2 identical over 11 bases. Losses at the gene ends were 6 bases for V and 7 bases for J; bases not matched to a gene: 13. Germline V lookup: CDR1 MDHEN, CDR2 SYDVKM. The CDR3 length is 17 residues. The CDR3 protein is CASRSLLAGVSNGELFF. CDR3 in DNA: TGTGCCAGCAGATCTTTACTAGCGGGAGTATCGAACGGGGAGCTGTTTTTT.

The V gene is TRBV28, the J gene TRBJ2-5; a weak D match, TRBD2 (6 bases). The CDR3 loop spans 13 amino acids. Germline-derived CDR1 and CDR2 are MDHEN and SYDVKM. Trimming left V 7 bases short and J 5 bases short, with 14 bases between. The CDR3 DNA sequence: TGTGCCAGCAACGCCGGGGACTGGGAGACCCAGTACTTC. Translation: CASNAGDWETQYF. Full variable domain (rest looked up from reference TRBV28 and TRBJ2-5): DVKVTQSSRYLVKRTGEKVFLECVQDMDHENMFWYRQDPGLGLRLIYFSYDVKMKEKGDIPEGYSVSREKKERFSLILESASTNQTSMYLCASNAGDWETQYFGPGTRLLVL.

The chain has TRBV28 and TRBJ2-5; possibly TRBD1 for D (6 bases). The CDR3 covers 15 residues. Trimming stripped 6 bases from V and 2 bases from J, with 16 bases between. CDR1 is MDHEN and CDR2 is SYDVKM in the germline V gene. The CDR3 nucleotides are TGTGCCAGCAGCTCTCTTGGCCAGGGGCAAGAGACCCAGTACTTC. Amino acids: CASSSLGQGQETQYF.

The V gene is TRBV18, the J gene TRBJ2-7; D not resolved. CDR3 length: 13 residues. Trimming took 6 bases from V and 3 from J, leaving 12 bases between them. Germline-derived CDR1 and CDR2 are KGHSH and LQKENI. CDR3 sequence: CASSEAQRYEQYF. The CDR3 nucleotides read TGTGCCAGCTCCGAAGCGCAGCGCTACGAGCAGTACTTC.

The rearrangement uses TRBV5-1 and TRBJ1-3, with TRBD1 matching over 7 bases. J gave up 4 bases and V 0 bases, and 4 bases lay outside the gene matches. The CDR3 sequence is 15 residues long. Per the germline V gene, CDR1 is SGHRS and CDR2 is YFSETQ. Written as DNA, the CDR3 is TGCGCCAGCAGCTTGGCTACAGGGGTAGGAAACACCATATATTTT. Translation gives CASSLATGVGNTIYF.

The CDR3: CASSRTVYYGYTF. In DNA form, the CDR3 reads TGTGCCAGCAGTAGGACAGTTTACTATGGCTACACCTTC. The chain has TRBV6-5 and TRBJ1-2; D perhaps matches TRBD1 (6 bases). Trimming removed 5 bases at V and 3 bases at J, with 10 bases between. The V gene's germline CDR1 is MNHEY and CDR2 SVGAGI. The CDR3 spans 13 residues.